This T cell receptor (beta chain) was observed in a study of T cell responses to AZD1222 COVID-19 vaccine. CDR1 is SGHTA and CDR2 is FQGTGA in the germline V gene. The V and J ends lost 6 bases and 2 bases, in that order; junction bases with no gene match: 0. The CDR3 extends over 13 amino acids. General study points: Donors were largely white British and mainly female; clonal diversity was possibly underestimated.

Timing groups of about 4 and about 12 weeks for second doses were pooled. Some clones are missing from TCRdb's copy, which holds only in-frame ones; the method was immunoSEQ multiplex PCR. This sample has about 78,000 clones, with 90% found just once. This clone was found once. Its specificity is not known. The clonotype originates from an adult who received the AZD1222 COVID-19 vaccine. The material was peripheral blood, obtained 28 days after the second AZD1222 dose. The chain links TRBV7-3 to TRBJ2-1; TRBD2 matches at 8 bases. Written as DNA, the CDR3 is TGTGCCAGCAGTAGCGGGGCCTACAATGAGCAGTTCTTC. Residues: CASSSGAYNEQFF.